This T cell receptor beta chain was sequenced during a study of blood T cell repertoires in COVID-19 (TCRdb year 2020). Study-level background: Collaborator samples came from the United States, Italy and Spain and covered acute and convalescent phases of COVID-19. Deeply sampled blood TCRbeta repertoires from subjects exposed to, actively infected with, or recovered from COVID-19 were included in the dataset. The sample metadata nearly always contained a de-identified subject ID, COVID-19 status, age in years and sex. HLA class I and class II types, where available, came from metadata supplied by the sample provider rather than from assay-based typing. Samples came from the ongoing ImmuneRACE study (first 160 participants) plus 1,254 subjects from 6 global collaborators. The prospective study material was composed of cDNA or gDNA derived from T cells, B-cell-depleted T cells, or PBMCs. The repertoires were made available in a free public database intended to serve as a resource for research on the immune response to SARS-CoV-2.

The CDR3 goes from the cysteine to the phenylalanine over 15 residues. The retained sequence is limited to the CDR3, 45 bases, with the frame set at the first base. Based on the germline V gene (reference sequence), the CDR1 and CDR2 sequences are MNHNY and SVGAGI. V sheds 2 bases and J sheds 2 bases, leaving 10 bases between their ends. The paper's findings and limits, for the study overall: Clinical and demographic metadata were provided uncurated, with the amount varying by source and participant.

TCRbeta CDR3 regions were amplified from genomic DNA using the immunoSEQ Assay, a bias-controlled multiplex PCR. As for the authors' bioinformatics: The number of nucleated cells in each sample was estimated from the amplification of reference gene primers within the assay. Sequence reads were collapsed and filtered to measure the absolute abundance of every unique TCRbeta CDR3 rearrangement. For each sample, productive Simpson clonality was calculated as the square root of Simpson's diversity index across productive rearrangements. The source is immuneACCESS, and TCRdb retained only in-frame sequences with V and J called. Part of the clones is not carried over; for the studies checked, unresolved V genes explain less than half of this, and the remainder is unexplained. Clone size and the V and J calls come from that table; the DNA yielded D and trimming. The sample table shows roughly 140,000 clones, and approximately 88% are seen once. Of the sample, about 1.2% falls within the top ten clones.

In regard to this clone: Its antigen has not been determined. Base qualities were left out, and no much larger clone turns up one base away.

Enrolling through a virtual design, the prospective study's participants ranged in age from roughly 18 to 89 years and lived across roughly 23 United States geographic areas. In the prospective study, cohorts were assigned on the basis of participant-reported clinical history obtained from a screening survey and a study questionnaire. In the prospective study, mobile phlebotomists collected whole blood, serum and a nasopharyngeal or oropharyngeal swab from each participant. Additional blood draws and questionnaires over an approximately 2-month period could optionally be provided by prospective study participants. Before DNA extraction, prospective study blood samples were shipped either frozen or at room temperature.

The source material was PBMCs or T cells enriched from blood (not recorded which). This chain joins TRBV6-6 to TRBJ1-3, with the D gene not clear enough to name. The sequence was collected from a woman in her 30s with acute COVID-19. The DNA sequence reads TGTGCCAGCAGTTACGAGGCTGCGACTGGAAACACCATATATTTT. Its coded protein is CASSYEAATGNTIYF.